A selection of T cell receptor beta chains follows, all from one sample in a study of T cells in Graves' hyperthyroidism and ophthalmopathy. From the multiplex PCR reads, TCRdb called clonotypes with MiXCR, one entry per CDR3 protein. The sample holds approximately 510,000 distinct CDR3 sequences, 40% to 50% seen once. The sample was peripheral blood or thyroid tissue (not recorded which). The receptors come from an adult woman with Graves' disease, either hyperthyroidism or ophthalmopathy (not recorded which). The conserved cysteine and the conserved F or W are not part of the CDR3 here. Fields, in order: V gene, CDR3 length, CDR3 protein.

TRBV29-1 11 SVRDDPTYEQY
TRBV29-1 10 SVAQGPNEQY
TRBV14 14 ASSHPGQGPNEKLF
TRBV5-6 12 ASSLVQGGNTIY
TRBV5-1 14 ASSRSGQSSGNTIY
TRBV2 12 ASSTGVGNSPLH
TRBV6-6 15 ASSYSSAGASNQPQH
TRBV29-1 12 SVVFGDRQETQY
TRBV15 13 ATSRVGQQLNGYT
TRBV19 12 ASSRTAGQETQY
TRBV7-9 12 ASSRGQGAYGYT
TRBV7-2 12 ASSVTGARYGYT
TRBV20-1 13 SASGTGISMEKLF
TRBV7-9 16 ASSLGGGRGHLNTEAF
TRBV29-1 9 SAGDGETQY
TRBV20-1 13 SARSLSYSGNTIY
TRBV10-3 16 ASSERLIAVTNTGELF
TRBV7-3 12 ASSQDRAKTEAF
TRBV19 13 ASSTGRGWDQPQH
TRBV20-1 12 SASEGQGRQPQY
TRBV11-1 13 ASSFGTTYTDTQY
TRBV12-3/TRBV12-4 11 ASSFGISYGYT